A single sample is the source of the 19 T cell receptor beta chains below, sequenced in a study of CD8 T cells in ankylosing spondylitis. Whole-study results and caveats: Typical of ankylosing spondylitis blood, it appeared, was a TCR beta motif of fewer than 10 highly homologous variants.

Antigen specificity for these receptors is unknown. TCRdb reprocessed the 5' RACE reads via MiXCR and lists one record per CDR3 protein. The sample shows roughly 450,000 distinct CDR3 sequences, roughly 27% of them seen only once. The specimen was blood, either unsorted or a sorted T cell fraction (not recorded which). The receptors come from a male donor with ankylosing spondylitis.

This chain uses TRBV20-1 with TRBJ1-1; 7 nucleotides agree with TRBD1. CDR1 DFQATT and CDR2 SNEGSKA come from the germline V gene (reference sequence). CDR3 length: 13 amino acids. The J segment lost 5 bases and the V segment lost 4 bases, leaving 7 bases of the junction unmatched. The CDR3 loop reads CSATTGWGTEAFF. In DNA, the CDR3 is TGCAGTGCTACGACAGGGTGGGGAACTGAAGCTTTCTTT.

V and J are TRBV5-5 and TRBJ1-2, with D perhaps TRBD1 (6 bases). The CDR3 contains 13 residues. Germline lookup yields CDR1 SGHKS and CDR2 YYEKEE (reference sequence). Trimming stripped 4 bases from V and 4 bases from J, with 11 bases between. The CDR3 region is CASSPTDSYGYTF. The CDR3 DNA is TGTGCCAGCAGCCCAACGGACAGCTATGGCTACACCTTC. The variable domain in full, with the rest retrieved from reference TRBV5-5 and TRBJ1-2, is DAGVTQSPTHLIKTRGQQVTLRCSPISGHKSVSWYQQVLGQGPQFIFQYYEKEERGRGNFPDRFSARQFPNYSSELNVNALLLGDSALYLCASSPTDSYGYTFGSGTRLTVV.

The V call is TRBV5-1, the J call TRBJ2-2, with TRBD2 identical over 10 bases. V lost 4 bases, J lost 3 bases, and 3 bases stayed unmatched. The CDR3 has 15 residues. The germline V gene has CDR1 SGHRS and CDR2 YFSETQ. As DNA, the CDR3 is TGCGCCAGCAGCAGCGGACTAGCGGACACCGGGGAGCTGTTTTTT. Translating it yields CASSSGLADTGELFF.

This clonotype was detected only a few times. The chain links TRBV3-1 to TRBJ2-1, with 9 bases aligning to TRBD2. Germline V gene data show CDR1 as LGHDT and CDR2 as YNNKEL (reference sequence). The V and J ends lost 1 base and 9 bases, in that order; junction bases with no gene match: 4. This CDR3 comprises 14 residues. The CDR3 region has the DNA TGTGCCAGCAGCCAAGGGCGGGAGGGCTTTGAGCAGTTCTTC. Residues: CASSQGREGFEQFF.

This clonotype occurred many times. The chain has TRBV20-1 and TRBJ1-6; D ambiguous. Germline CDR1 DFQATT, CDR2 SNEGSKA (reference sequence). Trimming cost V 5 bases and J 10 bases, with 15 bases left between them. CDR3 size: 13 residues. The CDR3 here is CSAWRALASPLHF. The CDR3 bases are TGCAGTGCTTGGCGGGCGTTGGCATCACCCCTCCACTTT.

This clonotype was observed a handful of times. The rearrangement links TRBV20-1 to TRBJ2-7; 7 nucleotides line up with TRBD2. This CDR3 comprises 15 residues. Germline trimming cut 5 bases from V and 0 bases from J; bases unmatched to any gene: 10. From germline, CDR1 is DFQATT and CDR2 SNEGSKA (reference sequence). The chain's CDR3 is CSASAPPGGSYEQYF. The CDR3 coding sequence is TGCAGTGCTTCAGCACCCCCGGGGGGCTCCTACGAGCAGTACTTC.

This clonotype appeared many times. The rearrangement joins TRBV20-1 to TRBJ1-2; a weak D match, TRBD1 (6 bases). Germline lookup yields CDR1 DFQATT and CDR2 SNEGSKA (reference sequence). The V and J ends lost 1 base and 0 bases respectively, with 9 bases between them. The CDR3 is 14 amino acids. The CDR3, as DNA: TGCAGTGCTAGAGCGACAGGAACTAACTATGGCTACACCTTC. It encodes CSARATGTNYGYTF.

The chain combines TRBV27 with TRBJ2-3; perhaps TRBD2 as D (5 bases). Trimming removed 6 bases at V and 3 bases at J, with 19 bases between. Looked up from germline, CDR1 is MNHEY and CDR2 is SMNVEV (reference sequence). The CDR3 loop spans 16 amino acids. The CDR3 region has the DNA TGTGCCAGCAGAGCCCTTGCTAGGACTTTAACAGATACGCAGTATTTT. Its translation: CASRALARTLTDTQYF.

The sample holds a few counts of this clonotype. The rearrangement uses TRBV10-2 and TRBJ1-1; D unclear. V lost 8 bases, J lost 0 bases, and 13 bases lay in between. The CDR3 length is 14 residues. Germline CDR1 reads WSHSY; CDR2 reads SAAADI. The CDR3, as DNA: TGCGCCAGCCATCCCAGGATATTGAACACTGAAGCTTTCTTT. Protein sequence: CASHPRILNTEAFF.

The chain recombines TRBV5-1 with TRBJ2-3; D is unresolved. Germline lookup yields CDR1 SGHRS and CDR2 YFSETQ. CDR3 length equals 15 residues. V lost 4 bases to trimming and J lost 0 bases, with 12 bases between them. CDR3 bases: TGCGCCAGCAGCAGGGCGAGTCCTAGCACAGATACGCAGTATTTT. Translated: CASSRASPSTDTQYF.

The chain combines TRBV4-2 with TRBJ2-1, with D maybe TRBD2 (5 bases). The V end was cut by 5 bases, the J end by 7 bases, with 15 bases between. Germline V CDR1 and CDR2: LGHNA, YNFKEQ. The length of the CDR3 is 14 residues. The CDR3 nucleotides are TGTGCCAGCAGCGTCGGACTTGTTTCGAATGAGCAGTTCTTC. It specifies CASSVGLVSNEQFF.

CDR3: CASSLVGRVESYNEQFF. The CDR3 DNA reads TGCGCCAGCAGCTTGGTGGGGCGGGTTGAGTCCTACAATGAGCAGTTCTTC. The V gene is TRBV5-1, the J gene TRBJ2-1; D possibly uses TRBD1 or TRBD2 (5 bases each). CDR3 length: 17 amino acids. V lost 0 bases and J 1 base, leaving 14 bases between the germline ends. From germline, CDR1 is SGHRS and CDR2 YFSETQ.

The chain links TRBV2 to TRBJ2-7; unclear D gene. Germline V gives CDR1 SNHLY, CDR2 FYNNEI. The ends were cut back, 5 bases at V and 0 bases at J, with 17 bases in the middle. The CDR3 loop spans 16 amino acids. CDR3 in amino acids: CASSPRLASSSYEQYF. CDR3 nucleotide sequence: TGTGCCAGCAGTCCGCGACTTGCCTCAAGCTCCTACGAGCAGTACTTC.

V gene TRBV24-1 combines with J gene TRBJ2-1, with TRBD2 as a possible D gene (5 bases). There are 17 residues in the CDR3. V shed 3 bases and J shed 0 bases, with 14 bases lying between them. Germline V gene data show CDR1 as KGHDR and CDR2 as SFDVKD. The CDR3 loop reads CATSDPSSRSSYNEQFF. Here the CDR3 DNA reads TGTGCCACCAGTGATCCCTCTAGCAGAAGCTCCTACAATGAGCAGTTCTTC.

For the CDR3, the DNA is TGTGCCAGCAGCGAGGGGTTAGAGTCACCCCTCCACTTT. Amino acid sequence: CASSEGLESPLHF. V usage is TRBV14 and J usage is TRBJ1-6; TRBD1 might be the D (5 bases). The germline V gene encodes CDR1 SGHDN and CDR2 FVKESK. CDR3 length equals 13 residues. Trimming took 5 bases from V and 10 from J, leaving 12 bases between them.

This clonotype was recorded at least ten times. The rearrangement links TRBV5-1 to TRBJ1-2; 7 bases align to TRBD1. The V gene's germline CDR1 is SGHRS and CDR2 YFSETQ. J lost 4 bases, V lost 5 bases, and 5 bases had no gene match. This CDR3 region has 13 residues. The CDR3 nucleotides read TGCGCCAGCAGTCGGGACAGCATCTATGGCTACACCTTC. It specifies CASSRDSIYGYTF. Full variable domain (rest looked up from reference TRBV5-1 and TRBJ1-2): KAGVTQTPRYLIKTRGQQVTLSCSPISGHRSVSWYQQTPGQGLQFLFEYFSETQRNKGNFPGRFSGRQFSNSRSEMNVSTLELGDSALYLCASSRDSIYGYTFGSGTRLTVV.

This clonotype was observed many times. The V and J genes are TRBV12-3 or TRBV12-4 and TRBJ1-6, with 7 positions matching TRBD1. V lost 6 bases and J lost 8; bases outside the gene matches: 10. The CDR3 sequence is 15 residues long. The chain's CDR3 is CASSPRGGADSPLHF. The CDR3 nucleotides read TGTGCCAGCAGCCCACGAGGGGGCGCGGATTCACCCCTCCACTTT.

Only a few counts were recorded for this clonotype. The chain employs TRBV3-1 and TRBJ2-7; possible D gene TRBD2, 5 bases. Trimming took off 1 base at V and 5 bases at J, with 9 bases between the two ends. The CDR3 consists of 13 residues. Germline assignment: CDR1 LGHDT and CDR2 YNNKEL (reference sequence). The CDR3, as DNA: TGTGCCAGCAGCCAAGCATCTAGCCACGAGCAGTACTTC. Translated, it gives CASSQASSHEQYF.

The rearrangement links TRBV9 to TRBJ2-1; D gene unclear. Germline V lookup: CDR1 SGDLS, CDR2 YYNGEE. V lost 1 base and J lost 8, with 10 bases in between. This CDR3 region has 13 residues. The CDR3 sequence is CASSVFLSDEQFF. The CDR3 coding sequence is TGTGCCAGCAGCGTATTCCTCTCGGATGAGCAGTTCTTC.